Listed here are 14 T cell receptor beta chains from one sample, sequenced in a study of blood T cell repertoires in COVID-19. The repertoire was sequenced with immunoSEQ multiplex PCR; TCRdb's copy has only in-frame clones and lacks some. The sample shows over 130,000 clones, more than 80% of them seen only once. The material sequenced was peripheral blood. The receptor source for this set is a man aged 70-80 years with acute or convalescent COVID-19.

On this clone itself: The germline gene is not matched at one end of the junction; a read error may be the cause. This sequence joins TRBV5-4 and TRBJ1-1; the D gene is possibly TRBD1 (5 bases). This CDR3 spans 13 amino acids. CDR1 is SGHNT, CDR2 YYREEE, per germline (reference sequence). The CDR3: CASSNRQIRGGVF. The CDR3 DNA reads TGTGCCAGCAGCAATCGACAGATTCGAGGTGGGGTCTTT.

The chain joins TRBV18 to TRBJ2-1, with D possibly being TRBD2 (5 bases). The CDR3 has 16 residues. With 3 bases removed from V and 6 bases from J, the gap between germline ends came to 18 bases. The germline V gene encodes CDR1 KGHSH and CDR2 LQKENI. CDR3 nucleotide sequence: TGTGCCAGCTCACCGGGCCCGGGGTTAAAGGGCAATGAGCAGTTCTTC. Translating gives CASSPGPGLKGNEQFF.

The V call is TRBV18, the J call TRBJ2-1; D might be TRBD2 (5 bases). Germline V gene data show CDR1 as KGHSH and CDR2 as LQKENI. This CDR3 has 15 residues. V lost 3 bases and J 4 bases, leaving 13 bases between the germline ends. CDR3 DNA: TGTGCCAGCTCACCGAGGACTGAGATTTACAATGAGCAGTTCTTC. Amino acids: CASSPRTEIYNEQFF.

This rearrangement joins TRBV7-3 to TRBJ2-5; 7 nucleotides agree with TRBD2. Germline V gene lookup returns CDR1 SGHTA and CDR2 FQGTGA. This CDR3 has 14 residues. The junction had 8 bases not matched to a gene; V was cut back by 5 bases and J by 5 bases. The CDR3 nucleotides are TGTGCCAGCAGCCCGTCGGGAGGTGGCGAGACCCAGTACTTC. Its protein is CASSPSGGGETQYF.

This clone was observed a single time. The rearrangement joins TRBV19 to TRBJ2-1, with 8 nucleotides matching TRBD2. This CDR3 region has 18 residues. V was pared by 0 bases and J by 7 bases, with 14 bases of the junction left unmatched. Germline-derived CDR1 and CDR2 are LNHDA and SQIVND (reference sequence). The chain's CDR3 is CASSIDGSRPGGKNEQFF. The DNA for the CDR3 is TGTGCCAGTAGTATAGATGGGTCCCGTCCGGGGGGGAAGAATGAGCAGTTCTTC.

This clone was recorded once. The genes are TRBV2 and TRBJ1-1; 7 nucleotides align to TRBD1. The CDR3 length is 13 residues. V dropped 5 bases and J dropped 3; count of bases not matched to a gene: 3. Germline V CDR1 and CDR2: SNHLY, FYNNEI. The CDR3 sequence is CASSRDRDTEAFF. CDR3 bases: TGTGCCAGCAGTCGAGACAGGGACACTGAAGCTTTCTTT.

The rearrangement links TRBV12-3 or TRBV12-4 to TRBJ1-6; unclear D gene. Trimming took 4 bases from V and 7 from J, leaving 8 bases between them. The CDR3 extends over 13 amino acids. CDR3 protein: CASSYEENSPLHF. The CDR3 DNA reads TGTGCCAGCAGTTATGAGGAAAATTCACCCCTCCACTTT.

In its sample, this clone was seen a few times. The chain couples TRBV5-1 to TRBJ1-5, with TRBD1 matching over 8 bases. Per the germline V gene, CDR1 is SGHRS and CDR2 is YFSETQ. With 4 bases clipped from V and 6 bases from J, the junction kept 12 bases outside the gene matches. The CDR3 sequence is 16 residues long. CDR3 in amino acids: CASSPTGQGLGQPQHF. The CDR3 bases are TGCGCCAGCAGCCCCACCGGACAGGGTTTGGGTCAGCCCCAGCATTTT.

The CDR3 nucleotides are TGTGCCGGGAATACAGGCCCCTATGGCTACACCTTC. Its protein product is CAGNTGPYGYTF. The chain employs TRBV6-5 and TRBJ1-2; the D gene is possibly TRBD1 (5 bases). Between the trimmed V and J ends, which lost 11 bases and 4 bases, there was a span of 14 bases. The CDR3 consists of 12 residues. The V gene's germline CDR1 is MNHEY and CDR2 SVGAGI.

This chain joins TRBV20-1 and TRBJ1-2; D call uncertain. The V gene lost 2 bases and the J gene lost 5 bases, with 6 bases spanning the gap. There are 11 residues in the CDR3. Germline V gene sequence: CDR1 DFQATT, CDR2 SNEGSKA (reference sequence). This chain's CDR3 is CSARPVYGYTF. DNA of the CDR3: TGCAGTGCTAGACCAGTGTATGGCTACACCTTC.

The chain carries TRBV6-5 and TRBJ2-5; 9 bases match TRBD1. V gave up 6 bases and J gave up 4 bases; unmatched junction bases: 9. CDR1 MNHEY and CDR2 SVGAGI come from the germline V gene. This CDR3 has 15 residues. CDR3 residues: CASSSPGTGRETQYF. The CDR3, as DNA: TGTGCCAGCAGCTCCCCCGGGACAGGGCGAGAGACCCAGTACTTC.

V is TRBV5-1 and J is TRBJ2-3; the D gene is possibly TRBD1 (6 bases). CDR3 size: 14 residues. Germline-derived CDR1 and CDR2 are SGHRS and YFSETQ. V lost 2 bases, J lost 0 bases, and 7 bases lay in between. The CDR3 coding sequence is TGCGCCAGCAGCTTAAGGGGGAGCACAGATACGCAGTATTTT. This codes for CASSLRGSTDTQYF.

This clone was seen repeatedly, ten times or more. The J gene is TRBJ1-5, the V gene TRBV30; D remains unclear. CDR1 is GTSNPN, CDR2 SVGIG, per germline (reference sequence). The CDR3 spans 13 residues. Trimming took 1 base from V and 7 from J, leaving 11 bases between them. The CDR3 reads CAWSASPEQPQHF. The CDR3 DNA follows: TGTGCCTGGAGTGCTTCGCCGGAGCAGCCCCAGCATTTT.

The V gene is TRBV3-1 (or the pseudogene TRBV3-2), the J gene TRBJ2-7; TRBD1 matches 8 bases. After removal of 3 bases from V and 5 bases from J, the junction contained 6 bases not matched to a gene. Germline CDR1 and CDR2: LGHDT and YNNKEL (reference sequence). CDR3 length: 14 residues. DNA of the CDR3: TGTGCCAGCAGCCAGAAAGACAGGGGTAACGAGCAGTACTTC. Translated: CASSQKDRGNEQYF.